The present entry profiles one T cell receptor (beta chain) with its context. The data were taken from a study of blood T cell repertoires in COVID-19. Measured with immunoSEQ multiplex PCR; TCRdb has only the in-frame clones, and not every one. This repertoire shows roughly 65,000 clones, under 85% found once; its top ten account for approximately 17%. Germline lookup yields CDR1 LNHDA and CDR2 SQIVND (reference sequence). Trimming cost V 5 bases and J 6 bases; bases outside gene matches: 8. The CDR3 is made up of 14 amino acids. V is TRBV19 and J is TRBJ1-2; TRBD1 aligns across 8 bases. The sequenced sample was peripheral blood. This sequence originates from a man in his fifties or sixties with acute or convalescent COVID-19. DNA of the CDR3: TGTGCCAGTAGTCGCCAGGACAGGGTCGATGGCTACACCTTC. It encodes CASSRQDRVDGYTF.